Listed below are T cell receptor beta chains from one sample, sequenced in a study of T cells in tumors and immune-related adverse events. Here immunoSEQ multiplex PCR was the method, and the copy in TCRdb shows in-frame clones only, minus some. This table holds 4,000 to 6,000 clones, about 65% found once. The material was gut tissue, obtained from a patient treated with anti-PD-1 therapy. The receptor source for this set is a female donor with metastatic renal cell carcinoma. The CDR3 runs from the conserved cysteine through the conserved F or W. The order of the fields is V gene, J gene, D gene, clone size, CDR3 DNA, CDR3 protein. A D gene is named only where the DNA matches it firmly. A row's size may be missing; if present it is once, few, many or a size class.

TRBV28	TRBJ2-3	TRBD1	-	TGTGCCAGCAGCGCCTCGGGACAGGCCCTTCTGAGCACAGATACGCAGTATTTT	CASSASGQALLSTDTQYF
TRBV29-1	TRBJ1-2	-	-	TGCAGCGTTGGCGGAAGGGGAAGCTATGGCTACACCTTC	CSVGGRGSYGYTF
TRBV10-3	TRBJ2-1	TRBD2	once	TGTGCCATCAGTGTGGTACTAGCGGAAACCAATGAGCAGTTCTTC	CAISVVLAETNEQFF
TRBV5-4	TRBJ2-5	TRBD1	-	TGTGCCAGCAGCGAAATCGACAGGGGCCAAGAGACCCAGTACTTC	CASSEIDRGQETQYF
TRBV6-8	TRBJ2-3	TRBD2	-	TGTGCCAGCAGTGAAGCGGGAGGGTCAGATACGCAGTATTTT	CASSEAGGSDTQYF
TRBV11-3	TRBJ1-6	-	-	TGTGCCAGCCCCCGGCCCGGGAGCAATAATTCACCCCTCCACTTT	CASPRPGSNNSPLHF
TRBV4-2	TRBJ1-1	-	-	TGTGCCAGCAGCCAAGAGACGGGGGGTAGTGGTGAAGCTTTCTTT	CASSQETGGSGEAFF
TRBV4-1	TRBJ2-3	TRBD2	few	TGCGCCAGCGGTCCCGGGACTAGCGTTTGGGGAGATACGCAGTATTTT	CASGPGTSVWGDTQYF
TRBV19	TRBJ2-3	-	few	TGTGCCAGTAGACAAAGCGGTGATACGCAGTATTTT	CASRQSGDTQYF
TRBV6-1	TRBJ1-1	-	-	TGTGCCAGCAGTGATTGGGCGGGTGGTGACACTGAAGCTTTCTTT	CASSDWAGGDTEAFF
TRBV7-2	TRBJ1-1	-	-	TGTGCCAGCAGCCAGAGAGGAACGAACACTGAAGCTTTCTTT	CASSQRGTNTEAFF
TRBV7-2	TRBJ1-4	TRBD1	once	TGTGCCAGCAGCGACAGGGGTTCGACTAATGAAAAACTGTTTTTT	CASSDRGSTNEKLFF
TRBV27	TRBJ2-5	TRBD2	-	TGTGCCAGCAGTTTGGGACTAGCGGGAGGGCGGGGAGAGACCCAGTACTTC	CASSLGLAGGRGETQYF
TRBV4-1	TRBJ2-3	-	-	TGCGCCAGCAGCCAGGGGGGACACCTTAGCACAGATACGCAGTATTTT	CASSQGGHLSTDTQYF
TRBV5-1	TRBJ2-7	TRBD1	-	TGCGCCAGCAGCATAGGACAGGGGGGCTACGAGCAGTACTTC	CASSIGQGGYEQYF
TRBV7-2	TRBJ1-1	TRBD1	-	TGTGCCAGCAGCTCACAGGGGGCTCTCGCTGAAGCTTTCTTT	CASSSQGALAEAFF
TRBV19	TRBJ2-5	TRBD2	-	TGTGCCAGTAGCCTTTTTGGGGAGGGGGAGACCCAGTACTTC	CASSLFGEGETQYF
TRBV20-1	TRBJ1-1	-	-	TGCAGTGCTACAGAGAACACTGAAGCTTTCTTT	CSATENTEAFF
TRBV6-5	TRBJ1-1	-	-	TGTGCCAGCAGTCCCGGTGGAAGGTCTACTGAAGCTTTCTTT	CASSPGGRSTEAFF
TRBV7-2	TRBJ2-7	-	-	TGTGCCAGCAGCTTAGATTCAGGGTCCAGGGAGTACTTC	CASSLDSGSREYF
TRBV6-1	TRBJ1-4	-	-	TGTGCCAGCAGGACCGGGACCTCGAATGAAAAACTGTTTTTT	CASRTGTSNEKLFF
TRBV5-1	TRBJ1-1	-	-	TGCGCCAGCAGCGGAACCGGGACAACGAACACTGAAGCTTTCTTT	CASSGTGTTNTEAFF
TRBV25-1	TRBJ1-1	-	-	TGTGCCAGCACCGCCCCGCAGGGGTACAAAACTGAAGCTTTCTTT	CASTAPQGYKTEAFF
TRBV6-1	TRBJ1-1	-	-	TGTGCCAGCCCTCCGGACCGAGGGGTAATTTTAGGGGCTTTCTTT	CASPPDRGVILGAFF
TRBV11-2	TRBJ1-5	TRBD1	-	TGTGCCAGCAGCTTAGCTACAGGGGGGAGCAATCAGCCCCAGCATTTT	CASSLATGGSNQPQHF
TRBV4-3	TRBJ1-2	-	-	TGCGCCAGCAGCCGGTTGGTGGACGTATTTGACGGCTATGGCTACACCTTC	CASSRLVDVFDGYGYTF
TRBV6-5	TRBJ2-1	TRBD1	-	TGTGCCAGCAGTTTGACAGGGTGGAATGAGCAGTTCTTC	CASSLTGWNEQFF
TRBV11-1	TRBJ1-1	-	-	TGTGCCAGCAGCTCAGCGGGACACCTGAACACTGAAGCTTTCTTT	CASSSAGHLNTEAFF
TRBV11-3	TRBJ1-2	TRBD1	-	TGTGCCAGCAGCACCACCGGGACAGGCCACTATGGCTACACCTTC	CASSTTGTGHYGYTF
TRBV30	TRBJ1-1	-	few	TGTGCCTGGAATCTAGGGGGAGGGACGAACACTGAAGCTTTCTTT	CAWNLGGGTNTEAFF
TRBV4-1	TRBJ1-5	-	-	TGCGCCAGCAGTCATCTCGGGCAGGGTGGTCAGCCCCAGCATTTT	CASSHLGQGGQPQHF
TRBV6-1	TRBJ1-2	-	-	TGTGCCAGCAGTGGGGCCCGTTACACCTTC	CASSGARYTF
TRBV5-4	TRBJ2-5	TRBD1	few	TGTGCCAGCAGCTTAGGACAGGGAAGGGGGCAAGAGACCCAGTACTTC	CASSLGQGRGQETQYF
TRBV18	TRBJ1-2	-	once	TGTGCCAGCTCACCACGAGGTGCCGGGCAGTATGGCTACACCTTC	CASSPRGAGQYGYTF
TRBV6-5	TRBJ2-1	-	-	TGTACCAGCAGTTATCAAAGGTCTCAGTTCTTC	CTSSYQRSQFF
TRBV27	TRBJ1-1	-	-	TGTGCCAGCAGCCTAAGGAGGAACACTGAAGCTTTCTTT	CASSLRRNTEAFF
TRBV7-9	TRBJ2-7	TRBD2	-	TGTGCCAGCAGCCGCTGGACTAGCGGATACGAGCAGTACTTC	CASSRWTSGYEQYF
TRBV7-2	TRBJ1-1	-	-	TGTGCCAGCAGCTTAGCTTTAGCGAACACTGAAGCTTTCTTT	CASSLALANTEAFF
TRBV10-3	TRBJ2-5	-	-	TGTGCCATCAGTGACAGGGTACAGACCCAGTACTTC	CAISDRVQTQYF
TRBV7-2	TRBJ1-2	TRBD1	-	TGTGCCAGCAGCGCAGACCTAGGGGACAGTGCTGGCTACACCTTC	CASSADLGDSAGYTF
TRBV27	TRBJ1-5	-	-	TGTGCCAGCAGTCTGGGGGGGATCCAGTCCCAGCATTTT	CASSLGGIQSQHF